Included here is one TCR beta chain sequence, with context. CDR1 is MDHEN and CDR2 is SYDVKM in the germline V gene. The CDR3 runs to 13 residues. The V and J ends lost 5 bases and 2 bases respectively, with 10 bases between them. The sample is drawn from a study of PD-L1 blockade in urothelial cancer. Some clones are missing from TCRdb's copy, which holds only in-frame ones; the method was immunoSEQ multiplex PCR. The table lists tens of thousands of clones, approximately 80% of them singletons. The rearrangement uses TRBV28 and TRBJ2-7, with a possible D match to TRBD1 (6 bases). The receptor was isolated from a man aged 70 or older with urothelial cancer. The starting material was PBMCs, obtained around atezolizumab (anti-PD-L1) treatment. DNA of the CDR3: TGTGCCAGCAGTCTAGGGACACCCTACGAGCAGTACTTC. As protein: CASSLGTPYEQYF.